This entry concerns a single T cell receptor (beta chain). The data derive from a study of shared clonotypes between healthy human individuals. Background on the study: The donor pool was made up of two women and three men aged 18 to 49.

The data were produced by immunoSEQ multiplex PCR, yet TCRdb's version contains in-frame clones alone and is incomplete. The data hold some 2.3 million clones, with over 90% observed a single time. The investigators split CD4+ cells into a CD45RA+ naive subset and a CD45RA-negative memory subset. The sequence was collected from a man in his late teens or twenties in good health. Some clones in this sample may be carry-over from other donors' samples. Sequencing was done on a sample of naive CD4+ T cells from PBMCs. Subset here: CD45RA+ positively selected.

In DNA, the CDR3 is TGCAGCGTTGAGGGCAGGTCGAGGACAGATACGCAGTATTTT. Protein sequence: CSVEGRSRTDTQYF. This chain uses TRBV29-1 with TRBJ2-3, with D unresolved. This CDR3 is built from 14 residues. Trimming pared 3 bases from V and 3 bases from J, leaving 13 bases between. The germline V gene has CDR1 SQVTM and CDR2 ANQGSEA.